These 7 T cell receptor beta chains originate from one sample sequenced in a study of persistence of HIV-infected CD4 T cells. Overlapping HIV-1 Gag 15-mer peptides at 1 ug per peptide per mL were used. CD40L-negative CD69-negative CD45RO-high memory CD4+ T cells were sorted as populations depleted of antigen-responding cells. No antigen is known for these receptors. The libraries were made with immunoSEQ version 4 in survey mode. Here immunoSEQ multiplex PCR was the method, and the copy in TCRdb shows in-frame clones only, minus some. The table shows around 39,000 clones, with more than 75% occurring only once. This specimen was cultured CD4+ T cells from PBMCs, taken from a patient who received antiretroviral therapy. The origin of the receptors is an adult with HIV. The donor label of this sample is uncertain.

The chain is built from TRBV7-9 and TRBJ1-2; TRBD1 aligns across 8 bases. V gave up 5 bases and J gave up 2 bases; unmatched junction bases: 7. The CDR3 runs to 15 residues. Germline loops: CDR1 SEHNR, CDR2 FQNEAQ (reference sequence). As DNA, the CDR3 is TGTGCCAGCAGCCCAGGACAGGGCGTAAACTATGGCTACACCTTC. Its protein product is CASSPGQGVNYGYTF.

The chain combines TRBV2 with TRBJ1-5; no firm D call. Germline loops: CDR1 SNHLY, CDR2 FYNNEI. Trimming took off 5 bases at V and 1 base at J, with 9 bases between the two ends. This CDR3 comprises 14 residues. The CDR3, as DNA: TGTGCCAGCAGTCAAACGTCGAGCAATCAGCCCCAGCATTTT. It translates to CASSQTSSNQPQHF.

The rearrangement joins TRBV5-1 to TRBJ2-2; a possible D gene is TRBD1 (6 bases). V was pared by 6 bases and J by 4 bases, with 16 bases between. The CDR3 extends over 15 amino acids. In germline, CDR1 is SGHRS, CDR2 YFSETQ. CDR3 DNA: TGCGCCAGCACCATCATCCGGGACACCACCGGGGAGCTGTTTTTT. Translation: CASTIIRDTTGELFF.

This clone was observed once. This chain links TRBV7-9 with TRBJ1-5; D call uncertain. The V gene lost 1 base and the J gene lost 3 bases, with 4 bases spanning the gap. The germline V gene has CDR1 SEHNR and CDR2 FQNEAQ (reference sequence). CDR3 size: 13 residues. For the CDR3, the DNA is TGTGCCAGCAGCTTAGAGTCCAATCAGCCCCAGCATTTT. It specifies CASSLESNQPQHF.

V is TRBV9 and J is TRBJ1-1; D ambiguous. Germline CDR1 SGDLS, CDR2 YYNGEE. V was trimmed by 0 bases and J by 0 bases, leaving 15 bases between them. The CDR3 length is 17 residues. CDR3 residues: CASSVDPTGMVNTEAFF. CDR3 coding DNA: TGTGCCAGCAGCGTAGATCCAACGGGCATGGTGAACACTGAAGCTTTCTTT.

This chain's CDR3 is CASSATVNTEAFF. In DNA, the CDR3 is TGTGCCAGTAGCGCGACAGTGAACACTGAAGCTTTCTTT. The genes are TRBV19 and TRBJ1-1; possibly TRBD1 for D (5 bases). In germline, CDR1 is LNHDA, CDR2 SQIVND (reference sequence). The V and J ends lost 6 bases and 0 bases respectively, with 8 bases between them. The CDR3 covers 13 residues.

The V gene is TRBV30, the J gene TRBJ1-2; 10 nucleotides line up with TRBD1. Looked up from germline, CDR1 is GTSNPN and CDR2 is SVGIG (reference sequence). This CDR3 is 12 amino acids long. With V trimmed by 8 bases and J by 13 bases, 13 bases remained unmatched. CDR3 sequence reads: CARRGTGDRLTF. The CDR3 DNA reads as TGTGCCCGCCGGGGGACAGGGGACCGCCTCACCTTC.